The 7 T cell receptor beta chains reported below all come from one sample, sequenced in a study of identical twins. TCRdb itself ran the 5' RACE reads through MiXCR, one entry per CDR3 protein. The table includes under 300,000 distinct CDR3 sequences, 11% to 15% detected once. The source material was memory (CD45RO+) T cells sorted from blood. The source of these receptors is a woman between 18 and 29 years old in good health.

This clonotype turned up a few times. J is TRBJ2-3 and V is TRBV5-4; 12 bases map to TRBD2. V dropped 4 bases and J dropped 4; count of bases not matched to a gene: 7. The germline V gene encodes CDR1 SGHNT and CDR2 YYREEE (reference sequence). The CDR3 length is 16 residues. The CDR3 sequence: CASSGASGGAPDTQYF. The DNA for the CDR3 is TGTGCCAGCAGCGGAGCTAGCGGGGGGGCCCCAGATACGCAGTATTTT.

In this sample, this clonotype turned up a few times. This rearrangement joins TRBV9 to TRBJ2-3, with D perhaps matching TRBD2 (5 bases). There are 13 residues in the CDR3. Germline V gene sequence: CDR1 SGDLS, CDR2 YYNGEE. The V and J ends lost 0 bases and 4 bases respectively, with 6 bases between them. DNA of the CDR3: TGTGCCAGCAGCGTAGGAGGGCCAGATACGCAGTATTTT. Its protein product is CASSVGGPDTQYF.

This clonotype has only a few counts. V and J are TRBV5-1 and TRBJ1-4, with D perhaps matching TRBD1 (6 bases). The germline CDR1 and CDR2 sequences are SGHRS and YFSETQ. The CDR3 has 17 residues. The ends were cut back, 3 bases at V and 2 bases at J, with 17 bases in the middle. CDR3 region: CASSSQDLTGTNEKLFF. CDR3 nucleotides: TGCGCCAGCAGCTCCCAAGACTTAACAGGGACTAATGAAAAACTGTTTTTT. Full variable domain (remainder filled in from reference TRBV5-1 and TRBJ1-4): KAGVTQTPRYLIKTRGQQVTLSCSPISGHRSVSWYQQTPGQGLQFLFEYFSETQRNKGNFPGRFSGRQFSNSRSEMNVSTLELGDSALYLCASSSQDLTGTNEKLFFGSGTQLSVL.

The rearrangement links TRBV4-3 to TRBJ2-1; D might be TRBD1 or TRBD2, each matching 5 bases. CDR1 is LGHNA, CDR2 YSLEER, per germline. CDR3 length equals 17 residues. Trimming removed 1 base from V and 6 bases from J, with 19 bases in between. This CDR3 reads CASSQASFLSGPNEQFF. The CDR3 DNA is TGCGCCAGCAGCCAAGCAAGTTTTCTCTCGGGGCCCAATGAGCAGTTCTTC.

This clonotype was observed many times. V usage is TRBV7-2 and J usage is TRBJ2-7; no reliable D call. With 3 bases removed from V and 5 bases from J, the gap between germline ends came to 5 bases. The germline V gene encodes CDR1 SGHTA and CDR2 FQGNSA. The length of the CDR3 is 11 residues. CDR3 nucleotides: TGTGCCAGCAGCTTCCCAAACGAGCAGTACTTC. It yields the protein CASSFPNEQYF. Full variable domain (rest looked up from reference TRBV7-2 and TRBJ2-7): GAGVSQSPSNKVTEKGKDVELRCDPISGHTALYWYRQSLGQGLEFLIYFQGNSAPDKSGLPSDRFSAERTGGSVSTLTIQRTQQEDSAVYLCASSFPNEQYFGPGTRLTVT.

Ten or more counts support this clonotype. The chain couples TRBV9 to TRBJ1-5; TRBD1 might be the D (5 bases). The CDR3 runs to 15 residues. V lost 0 bases and J 5 bases, leaving 12 bases between the germline ends. Germline V gene sequence: CDR1 SGDLS, CDR2 YYNGEE. The CDR3 loop reads CASSVDPGLDQPQHF. CDR3 nucleotide sequence: TGTGCCAGCAGCGTAGACCCAGGGTTAGATCAGCCCCAGCATTTT.

The table lists this clonotype with a few counts. The chain links TRBV5-1 to TRBJ1-2, with 7 bases lining up with TRBD1. After removal of 4 bases from V and 7 bases from J, the junction contained 13 bases not matched to a gene. The germline V gene encodes CDR1 SGHRS and CDR2 YFSETQ. The CDR3 runs to 15 residues. CDR3 residues: CASSRLGTAQTGYTF. CDR3 bases: TGCGCCAGCAGCCGCCTCGGGACAGCCCAAACTGGCTACACCTTC.